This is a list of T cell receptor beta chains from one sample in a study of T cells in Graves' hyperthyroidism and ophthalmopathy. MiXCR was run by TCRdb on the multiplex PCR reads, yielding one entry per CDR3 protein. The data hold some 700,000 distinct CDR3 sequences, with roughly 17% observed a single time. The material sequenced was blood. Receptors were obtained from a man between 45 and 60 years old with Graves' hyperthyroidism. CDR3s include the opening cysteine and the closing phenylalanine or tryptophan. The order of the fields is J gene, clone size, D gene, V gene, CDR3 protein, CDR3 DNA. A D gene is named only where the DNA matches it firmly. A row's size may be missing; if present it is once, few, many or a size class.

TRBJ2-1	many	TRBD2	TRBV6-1	CASSEASGSSHEQFF	TGTGCCAGCAGTGAAGCTAGCGGGAGTAGTCATGAGCAGTTCTTC
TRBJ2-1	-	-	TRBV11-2	CASSSAIYNEQFF	TGTGCCAGCAGCTCCGCGATCTACAATGAGCAGTTCTTC
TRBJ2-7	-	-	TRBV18	CASSLRDWSDEQYF	TGTGCCAGCTCACTAAGGGACTGGTCCGACGAGCAGTACTTC
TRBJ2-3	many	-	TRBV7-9	CASSLRGQRSTDTQYF	TGTGCCAGCAGCCTAAGAGGTCAACGTAGCACAGATACGCAGTATTTT
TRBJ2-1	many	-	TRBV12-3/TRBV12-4	CASSLTLLEPYNEQFF	TGTGCCAGCAGTTTGACCCTATTGGAGCCTTACAATGAGCAGTTCTTC
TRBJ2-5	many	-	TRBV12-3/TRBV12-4	CASSLTSQETQYF	TGTGCCAGCAGTTTAACATCCCAAGAGACCCAGTACTTC
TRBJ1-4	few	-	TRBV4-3	CASSQEAGRELFF	TGCGCCAGCAGCCAAGAGGCTGGCAGGGAACTGTTTTTT
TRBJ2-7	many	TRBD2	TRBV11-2	CASSLNRGSGSYEQYF	TGTGCCAGCAGCTTAAATAGGGGTAGCGGGAGCTACGAGCAGTACTTC
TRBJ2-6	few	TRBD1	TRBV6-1	CASSLGQGVPGANVLTF	TGTGCCAGCAGTCTTGGACAGGGGGTCCCTGGGGCCAACGTCCTGACTTTC
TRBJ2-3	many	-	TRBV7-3	CASSLTGADTQYF	TGTGCCAGCAGCTTGACGGGCGCGGATACGCAGTATTTT
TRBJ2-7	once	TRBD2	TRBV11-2	CASSPQGLANSYEQYF	TGTGCCAGCAGCCCACAGGGACTAGCGAACTCCTACGAGCAGTACTTC
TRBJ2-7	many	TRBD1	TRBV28	CASSSGQGANEQYF	TGTGCCAGCAGTTCTGGACAGGGGGCTAACGAGCAGTACTTC
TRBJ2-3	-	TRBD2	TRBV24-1	CATRGLAGDHTQYF	TGTGCCACCCGGGGACTAGCGGGAGATCATACGCAGTATTTT
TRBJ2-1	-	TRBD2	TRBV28	CASSLLAGGASEQFF	TGTGCCAGCAGTTTACTAGCGGGGGGGGCTAGTGAGCAGTTCTTC
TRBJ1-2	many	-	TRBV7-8	CASSQRDGGRNYGYTF	TGTGCCAGCAGCCAGAGGGACGGGGGACGGAACTATGGCTACACCTTC
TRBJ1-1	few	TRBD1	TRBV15	CATRQEGQAQGAAEAFF	TGTGCCACCAGACAGGAAGGTCAGGCTCAGGGGGCCGCTGAAGCTTTCTTT
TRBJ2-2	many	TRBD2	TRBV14	CASSQTSGIIPNTGELFF	TGTGCCAGCAGCCAGACTAGCGGAATAATCCCGAACACCGGGGAGCTGTTTTTT
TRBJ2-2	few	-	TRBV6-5	CASRYGVSSTGELFF	TGTGCCAGCAGATACGGGGTATCGAGCACCGGGGAGCTGTTTTTT
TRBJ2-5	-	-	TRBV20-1	CSASQGWGHQETQYF	TGCAGTGCTTCCCAGGGCTGGGGGCATCAAGAGACCCAGTACTTC
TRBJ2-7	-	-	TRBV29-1	CSATVAYEQYF	TGCAGCGCAACAGTGGCCTACGAGCAGTACTTC
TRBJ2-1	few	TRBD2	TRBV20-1	CSASLTGGISSTEQFF	TGCAGTGCTAGTCTAACGGGGGGGATATCTAGCACTGAGCAGTTCTTC
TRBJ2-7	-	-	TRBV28	CASSFRGALHEQYF	TGTGCCAGCAGTTTCAGAGGGGCCCTCCACGAGCAGTACTTC
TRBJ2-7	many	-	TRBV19	CASNEHGYNYEQYF	TGTGCCAGTAACGAGCACGGCTACAACTACGAGCAGTACTTC
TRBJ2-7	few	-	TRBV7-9	CASSGEYEQYF	TGTGCCAGCAGCGGAGAGTACGAGCAGTACTTC
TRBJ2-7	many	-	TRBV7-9	CASSFLGYEQYF	TGTGCCAGCAGCTTCTTGGGGTACGAGCAGTACTTC
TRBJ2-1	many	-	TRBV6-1	CASSAVIWDNEQFF	TGTGCCAGCAGTGCTGTGATTTGGGACAATGAGCAGTTCTTC
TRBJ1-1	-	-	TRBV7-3	CASSLSADTEAFF	TGTGCCAGCAGCTTATCTGCAGACACTGAAGCTTTCTTT
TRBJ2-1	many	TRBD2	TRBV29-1	CSAPDRLAGSYNEQFF	TGCAGCGCTCCTGATAGACTAGCCGGGTCCTACAATGAGCAGTTCTTC
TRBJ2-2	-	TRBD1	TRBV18	CASSPGRDRYLTGELFF	TGTGCCAGCTCCCCTGGCCGGGACAGATACCTCACCGGGGAGCTGTTTTTT
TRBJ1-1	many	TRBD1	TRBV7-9	CASSLEGQGPTEAFF	TGTGCCAGCAGCTTAGAGGGACAGGGGCCCACTGAAGCTTTCTTT
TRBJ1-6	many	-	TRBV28	CASSLLEQFYNSPLHF	TGTGCCAGCAGTTTACTGGAACAGTTCTACAATTCACCCCTCCACTTT
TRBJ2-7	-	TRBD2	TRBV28	CASSPTGRGFYEQYF	TGTGCCAGCAGCCCCACCGGGAGGGGTTTCTACGAGCAGTACTTC
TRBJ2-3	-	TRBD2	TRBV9	CASSVALTSGSDTQYF	TGTGCCAGCAGCGTAGCTTTAACTAGCGGGAGTGATACGCAGTATTTT
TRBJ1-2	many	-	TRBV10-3	CAISEGRIQGYGYTF	TGTGCCATCAGTGAAGGTCGGATCCAGGGCTATGGCTACACCTTC
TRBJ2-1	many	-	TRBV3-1	CASSRMEADYNEQFF	TGTGCCAGCAGTCGTATGGAAGCAGACTACAATGAGCAGTTCTTC
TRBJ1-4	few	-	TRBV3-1	CASSQWAVWREKLFF	TGTGCCAGCAGCCAGTGGGCGGTTTGGAGGGAAAAACTGTTTTTT
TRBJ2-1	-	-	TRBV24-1	CATSDSLVGGNEQFF	TGTGCCACCAGTGATTCTCTTGTAGGGGGCAATGAGCAGTTCTTC
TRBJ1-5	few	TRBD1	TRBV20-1	CSASMDRAFSNQPQHF	TGCAGTGCTAGCATGGACAGGGCGTTTAGCAATCAGCCCCAGCATTTT
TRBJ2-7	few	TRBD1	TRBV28	CASSQGAESYEQYF	TGTGCCAGCAGCCAGGGGGCAGAATCTTACGAGCAGTACTTC
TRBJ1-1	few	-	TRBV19	CATLTNTEAFF	TGTGCCACCTTGACGAACACTGAAGCTTTCTTT
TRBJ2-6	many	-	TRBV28	CASSLGGMAGSGANVLTF	TGTGCCAGCAGTTTAGGCGGTATGGCGGGCTCTGGGGCCAACGTCCTGACTTTC
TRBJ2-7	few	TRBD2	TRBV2	CVSSGDLVSYEQYF	TGTGTCAGCAGCGGGGACCTTGTAAGCTACGAGCAGTACTTC
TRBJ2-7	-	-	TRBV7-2	CASSPNSLRTYEQYF	TGTGCCAGCAGCCCCAACTCACTCCGTACATACGAGCAGTACTTC
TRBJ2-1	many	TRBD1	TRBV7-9	CASSTQGFEQFF	TGTGCCAGCAGCACACAGGGGTTTGAGCAGTTCTTC
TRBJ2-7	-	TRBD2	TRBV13	CASSSPGGGTSGRRASYEQYF	TGTGCCAGCAGCTCTCCCGGCGGCGGGACTAGCGGGAGGCGGGCCTCCTACGAGCAGTACTTC
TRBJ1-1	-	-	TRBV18	CASWEPVVNTEAFF	TGTGCCAGCTGGGAGCCAGTTGTTAATACTGAAGCTTTCTTT
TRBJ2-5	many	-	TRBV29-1	CSGNRDIQETQYF	TGCAGCGGAAACCGGGACATTCAAGAGACCCAGTACTTC
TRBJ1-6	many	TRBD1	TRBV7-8	CASSRPLQGANNSPLHF	TGTGCCAGCAGCCGCCCCTTACAGGGGGCGAATAATTCACCCCTCCACTTT
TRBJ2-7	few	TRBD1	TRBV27	CASSLRGQGSYEQYF	TGTGCCAGCAGTTTAAGGGGACAGGGTTCCTACGAGCAGTACTTC
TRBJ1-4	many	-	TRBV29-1	CSVSDRGATNEKLFF	TGCAGCGTTTCGGACCGAGGTGCAACTAATGAAAAACTGTTTTTT
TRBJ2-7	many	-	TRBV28	CASSSVPGRVDEQYF	TGTGCCAGCAGTTCCGTCCCGGGGCGCGTCGACGAGCAGTACTTC
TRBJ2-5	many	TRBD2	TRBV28	CASSLGRGVETQYF	TGTGCCAGCAGCCTCGGGAGGGGCGTTGAGACCCAGTACTTC
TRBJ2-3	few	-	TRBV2	CASSEGGDGTDTQYF	TGTGCCAGCAGTGAGGGGGGCGATGGCACAGATACGCAGTATTTT
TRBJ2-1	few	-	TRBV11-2	CASSQSDGGNEQFF	TGTGCCAGCAGCCAAAGTGACGGGGGAAATGAGCAGTTCTTC
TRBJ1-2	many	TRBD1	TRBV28	CAISGQGSYYGYTF	TGTGCTATCTCTGGACAGGGGAGTTACTATGGCTACACCTTC
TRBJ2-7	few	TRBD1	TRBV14	CASNRDRLDEQYF	TGTGCCAGCAACAGGGACAGGCTCGACGAGCAGTACTTC
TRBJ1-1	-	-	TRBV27	CASSFAGVTEAFF	TGTGCCAGCAGTTTTGCCGGGGTCACTGAAGCTTTCTTT
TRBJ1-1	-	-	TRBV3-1	CASSQGSGFGNTEAFF	TGTGCCAGCAGCCAAGGGTCGGGGTTTGGGAACACTGAAGCTTTCTTT
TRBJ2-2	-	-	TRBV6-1	CASIKRGGTKNTGELFF	TGTGCCAGCATCAAACGGGGCGGGACAAAGAACACCGGGGAGCTGTTTTTT
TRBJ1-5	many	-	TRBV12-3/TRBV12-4	CASSYRQLSNQPQHF	TGTGCCAGCAGTTATAGACAGCTTAGCAATCAGCCCCAGCATTTT